The sequence of this TCR beta chain was determined in a study of identical twins. TCRdb analysed the 5' RACE reads with MiXCR anew, one entry per CDR3 protein. The sample lists hundreds of thousands of distinct CDR3 sequences, 21% occurring once. The CDR3 is made up of 13 amino acids. The V end was cut by 3 bases, the J end by 4 bases, with 9 bases between. Looked up from germline, CDR1 is SEHNR and CDR2 is FQNEAQ (reference sequence). There are a few counts of this clonotype. What it binds is unknown. Overall study findings and caveats: The authors noted that invariant MAIT and iNKT cells could partly confound zero-insertion analyses.

The same sample was also studied in work on T cells expressing NK-cell markers. That work contributes: Where several donors were concerned, these clonotypes also led the CD3+CD56-NKG2C+ fraction. Nothing established the HCMV specificity of expanded NKG2C+ T cell clones.

This chain joins TRBV7-9 and TRBJ2-5, with a weak D call TRBD2 (6 bases). Material: PBMCs. This receptor was obtained from a woman under 30 in good health. The CDR3 coding sequence is TGTGCCAGCAGCTTGGAGGGGCGAGAGACCCAGTACTTC. It yields the protein CASSLEGRETQYF.